This T cell receptor beta chain is from a study of cytomegalovirus exposure and HLA in healthy donors. Overall study context: Per a later analysis, the 666 first-cohort and under 150 validation repertoires shared one platform.

The CDR3 is 14 amino acids. With 3 bases removed from V and 6 bases from J, the gap between germline ends came to 12 bases. CDR1 is MNHEY, CDR2 SMNVEV, per germline (reference sequence). Profiled with immunoSEQ multiplex PCR; TCRdb holds only in-frame clones, not every one. The data show roughly 60,000 clones, with about 91% seen just once and 1% to 1.5% held by the top ten. The rearrangement uses TRBV27 and TRBJ2-1, with D tentatively TRBD1 (5 bases). Input material: PBMCs. The receptor was isolated from a woman aged 18-29 years in good health and CMV-seronegative. The CDR3 loop reads CASSLPGSPNEQFF. CDR3 bases: TGTGCCAGCAGTTTGCCAGGGTCCCCCAATGAGCAGTTCTTC.